In this sample, the clone carrying this T cell receptor (beta chain) turned up a few times. This sample was taken from a study of beta chain features in type 1 diabetes. V lost 1 base and J 1 base, leaving 9 bases between the germline ends. The CDR3 spans 15 residues. Germline V gene sequence: CDR1 SGHNT, CDR2 YYREEE (reference sequence). Investigators reverse transcribed all isolated RNA, so they sequenced expressed TCRB transcripts. Sequencing used immunoSEQ multiplex PCR; TCRdb keeps in-frame clones, though not all of them. The sample lists about 900,000 clones; roughly 17% were seen once. The source is a woman aged 18-30 years in good health. The chain carries TRBV5-4 and TRBJ2-1; no reliable D call. The specimen sequenced was naive CD4+ T cells from blood. The CDR3 DNA is TGTGCCAGCAGCTTGCCATGGCGGTCCTACAATGAGCAGTTCTTC. As protein: CASSLPWRSYNEQFF.